Listed below are T cell receptor beta chains from one sample, sequenced in a study of identical twins. TCRdb ran MiXCR on the 5' RACE reads and lists one entry per CDR3 protein. This table has 640,000 or so distinct CDR3 sequences, around 6.1% appearing once. Sequenced: naive T cells sorted from blood. The receptors shown here come from a man between 18 and 35 years old in good health. CDR3s leave out the opening cysteine and the closing phenylalanine or tryptophan. Rows give clone size only sometimes, using once, few, many, or a class for an expanded clone.

abundance	v_gene	CDR3aa
many	TRBV5-1	ASRKGTGTNTGELF
few	TRBV12-3/TRBV12-4	ASSLSREGEQF
few	TRBV4-1	ASSQLQGYEKLF
few	TRBV19	ASGEGGKVAQH
.	TRBV6-5	ASSYRRDTDTQY
.	TRBV7-9	ASSVDGTGLF
.	TRBV4-3	ASSQDLGGLGGANVLT
.	TRBV20-1	SARRLAGATYNEQF
.	TRBV20-1	SARGIEDGRAYNEQF
.	TRBV20-1	SARDMREGLGKNIQY
.	TRBV12-5	ASVKSTDTQY
many	TRBV21-1	ASSTTHGQMRDTEAF